The present TCR beta chain was sequenced within a study of cytomegalovirus exposure and HLA in healthy donors. Background on the study: One earlier analysis, a look at about 179 million T cells, found some 120 million unique TCR beta sequences.

Study-wide results and limits: A cluster of highly shared sequence variants was likely a sequencing artifact. Clonal expansion, a later analysis showed, was greater in HLA-associated TCR beta chains than in equally common others. The study put roughly 160 TCR beta chains on its list as cytomegalovirus-associated.

This clone was picked up one time. Its antigen is currently unknown. The PCR contained 60 Vbeta and 13 Jbeta primers. Generated by immunoSEQ multiplex PCR, the TCRdb table keeps only in-frame clones and is missing some. In the table there are 70,000 to 85,000 clones, about 60% of which are singletons. V was pared by 6 bases and J by 5 bases, with 6 bases of the junction left unmatched. CDR3 length: 14 residues. CDR1 is MDHEN and CDR2 is SYDVKM in the germline V gene. The chain is built from TRBV28 and TRBJ2-1; 8 nucleotides line up with TRBD2. The TCR sequence derives from a man aged 25-45 years in good health and CMV-seropositive. Sample: PBMCs. The CDR3 spells CASSRGGLNNEQFF. The DNA for the CDR3 is TGTGCCAGCAGCCGGGGGGGCCTTAACAATGAGCAGTTCTTC.